This TCR beta chain stems from a study of OX40 agonist ivuxolimab in advanced cancers. Study-level background: Treatment of patients was with ivuxolimab, an agonistic anti-OX40 (CD134) antibody. Each dose-escalation patient presented with hepatocellular carcinoma, melanoma, renal cell or head and neck cancer. General study results and limits: Average numbers of expanded clones were greater in CD8+ T cells than in CD4+. The work left the antigen specificity of expanded peripheral T cells undetermined.

Germline CDR1 is LNHDA and CDR2 is SQIVND (reference sequence). The trim removed 8 bases at V and 1 base at J, leaving 8 bases unmatched. CDR3 length: 15 residues. This clone was seen only a few times. Its antigen remains unidentified. Sequenced by immunoSEQ multiplex PCR; TCRdb stores in-frame clones only, minus some. Here the sample spans roughly 100,000 clones, roughly 89% being singletons. The source was CD4+ or CD8+ T cells sorted from blood, collected in a trial of the OX40 agonist ivuxolimab. The receptor comes from an adult with an advanced solid tumor such as melanoma, head and neck, liver or kidney cancer. The gene calls are TRBV19 and TRBJ1-5; 7 bases fit TRBD1. The CDR3 DNA reads TGTGCCAGTCTTCGACAGGGAGGGAGCAATCAGCCCCAGCATTTT. This translates into CASLRQGGSNQPQHF.